This TCR beta chain came from a study of cytomegalovirus exposure and HLA in healthy donors. These donors, healthy bone marrow donors, were studied. The PCR ran on 60 Vbeta and 13 Jbeta primers. Method: immunoSEQ multiplex PCR; TCRdb's copy keeps in-frame clones and lacks some. The sample includes 100,000 to 150,000 clones, roughly 74% of them seen just once. With regard to this clone: The antigen remains undetermined.

Study observations and caveats: Reported findings show TCR beta sequences accurately forecast HLA-A and HLA-B alleles in most subjects. Association of 16,951 TCR beta sequences with HLA alleles was found at 0.05 false discovery rate in a later analysis. In vitro work confirmed that three CMV-associated chains recognize CMV antigens.

The sequenced material came from PBMCs. The TCR originated in a man aged 40-49 years in good health and CMV-seronegative.

The DNA for the CDR3 is TGTGCCAGCAGCTTAGCTTACGGGACAGGTAGCTACACCTTC. Its translation is CASSLAYGTGSYTF. The V and J genes are TRBV7-2 and TRBJ1-2; TRBD1 matches 8 bases. This CDR3 comprises 14 residues. V shed 0 bases, J shed 9 bases, and the junction held 6 bases outside the gene matches. CDR1 and CDR2 (germline): SGHTA, FQGNSA.